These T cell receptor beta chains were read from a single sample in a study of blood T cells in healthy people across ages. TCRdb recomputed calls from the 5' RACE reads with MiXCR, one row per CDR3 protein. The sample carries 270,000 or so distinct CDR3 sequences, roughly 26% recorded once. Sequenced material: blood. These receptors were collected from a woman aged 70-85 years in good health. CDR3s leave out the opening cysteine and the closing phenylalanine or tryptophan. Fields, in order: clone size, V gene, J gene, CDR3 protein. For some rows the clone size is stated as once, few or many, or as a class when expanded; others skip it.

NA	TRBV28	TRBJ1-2	ASSLNFPGGSGYT
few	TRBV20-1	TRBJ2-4	SATRENIQY
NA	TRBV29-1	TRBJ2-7	SVESPGFNEQY
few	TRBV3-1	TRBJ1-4	ASSQRRPGTGAEKLF
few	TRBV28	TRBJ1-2	ATSPRGSYT
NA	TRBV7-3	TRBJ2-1	ASSLIPGLRDGNEQF
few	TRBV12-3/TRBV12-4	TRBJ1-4	ASSPGLGEKLF
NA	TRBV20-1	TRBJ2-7	SARISGTYEQY
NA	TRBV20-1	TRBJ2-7	SARDRTGRNEHY
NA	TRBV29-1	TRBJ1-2	SVVGLSGGYT
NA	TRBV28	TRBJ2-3	ASSYMSGTSGDTQY
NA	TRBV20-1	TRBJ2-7	SAHSRGQGIYEQY
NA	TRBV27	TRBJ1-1	ASSSPGGAKAF
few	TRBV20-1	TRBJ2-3	SASGSGDTQY
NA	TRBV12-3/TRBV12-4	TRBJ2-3	ASRRLSGLAGDTQY
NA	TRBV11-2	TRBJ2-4	VSSSIRETGGRWAKNIQY
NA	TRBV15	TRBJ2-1	ATGGLAEPTDSYNEQF
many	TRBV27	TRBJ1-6	ASSLARGNSPLH
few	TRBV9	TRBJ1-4	ASSVDAQGRNEKLF
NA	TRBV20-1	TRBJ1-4	SAREEGRSNEKLF
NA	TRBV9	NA	ASSVGEGHFYEQY
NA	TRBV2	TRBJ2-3	ANSDSLRNTQY
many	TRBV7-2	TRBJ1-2	ASSLSRTGTNHGYT
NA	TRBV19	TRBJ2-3	ATRDRGTDTQY
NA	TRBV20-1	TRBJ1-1	SARDYSSGGLTEAF
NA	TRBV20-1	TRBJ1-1	SARGPLAAF
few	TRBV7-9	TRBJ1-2	ASSSEAGANYGYT
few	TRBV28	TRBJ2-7	ASSSGVSYEQY
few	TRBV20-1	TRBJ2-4	SARREGDGDKNIQY
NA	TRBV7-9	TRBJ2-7	ASSQGTSGLRSYEQY
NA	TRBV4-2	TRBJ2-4	ASSQGSGDIQY
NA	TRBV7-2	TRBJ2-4	ASSFGLAGGENIQY
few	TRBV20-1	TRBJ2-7	SAPNKLDGSYEQY
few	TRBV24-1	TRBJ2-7	ATSDPSGNDYEQY
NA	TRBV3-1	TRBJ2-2	ASSQTGELF
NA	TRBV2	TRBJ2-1	ASREAGANEQF
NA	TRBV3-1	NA	ASSLTGTRTREQY
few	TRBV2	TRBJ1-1	ASSRGGVTEAF
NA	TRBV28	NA	ASTQLAGGTYEQY
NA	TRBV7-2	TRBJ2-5	ASSPRQKQETQY
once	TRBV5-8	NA	ASSLKPQGTYEQY
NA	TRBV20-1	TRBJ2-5	SARGTSVIETQY
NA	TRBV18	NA	ASSPTTSGYNEQF
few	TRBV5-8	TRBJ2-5	ASSLVREPGTQY
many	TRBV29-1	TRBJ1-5	SVGADSNQPQH
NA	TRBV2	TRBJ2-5	AGSSGETQY
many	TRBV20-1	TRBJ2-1	SARDWDGLNEQF
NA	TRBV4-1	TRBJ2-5	ASSQFLSRGPVGETQY
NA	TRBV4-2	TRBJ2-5	ASIGTSGRALDEQY
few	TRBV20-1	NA	SARDGKRGETQY
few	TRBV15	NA	ATSRDVAGVSEQF
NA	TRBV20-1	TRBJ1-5	SAYGTGDQPQH
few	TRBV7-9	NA	ASTPSGAGAYEQY
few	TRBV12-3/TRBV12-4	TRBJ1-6	ASSFQWGQGNSPLH
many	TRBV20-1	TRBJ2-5	SARDGGRAQETQY